The following is a TCR beta chain sequence with its context. Rearranged V-D-J TRB sequences were amplified with a mixed TRB-A/B primer pool. One entry per CDR3 protein, called by TCRdb with MiXCR from the multiplex PCR reads. The data contain around 17,000 distinct CDR3 sequences, 40% to 55% of them singletons. The data belong to a study of T cell repertoires in aging, cancer and after chemotherapy. Amplification of TCR beta used genomic DNA extracted from peripheral blood. Sequencing input: blood. The TCR was taken from a human donor in good health.

Here the CDR3 reads CASSLSATNEKLFF. The CDR3 bases are TGTGCCAGCAGCTTGAGTGCAACTAATGAAAAACTGTTTTTT. This chain connects TRBV13 to TRBJ1-4; D uncertain. V dropped 3 bases and J dropped 0 bases, with 5 bases sitting between them. This CDR3 spans 14 amino acids. Germline V gene lookup returns CDR1 PRHDT and CDR2 FYEKMQ (reference sequence).